This T cell receptor beta chain was obtained from a study of identical twins. Points from the study as a whole: There is a chance that invariant MAIT and iNKT cells partially muddied zero-insertion analyses. Conclusions were based on cross-sectional statistical analysis, without following the same donors.

Using its own MiXCR run on the 5' RACE reads, TCRdb lists one record per CDR3 protein. The sample holds 260,000 or so distinct CDR3 sequences, approximately 6.8% seen once. Regarding this clonotype: As yet, its antigen is unknown.

The CDR3 has 17 residues. Germline V CDR1 and CDR2: SGHVS, FQNEAQ. Trimming took off 0 bases at V and 4 bases at J, with 18 bases between the two ends. These same records also appear under a second study, on yellow fever vaccine responses in identical twins.

The sequenced sample was CD8+ T cells sorted from blood. This receptor was identified in a woman between 18 and 29 years old in good health. The chain links TRBV7-8 to TRBJ1-2; tentative D call: TRBD1 (5 bases). The CDR3: CASSLAPPGRIGYGYTF. The CDR3 DNA reads as TGTGCCAGCAGCTTAGCCCCCCCGGGACGTATCGGCTATGGCTACACCTTC.